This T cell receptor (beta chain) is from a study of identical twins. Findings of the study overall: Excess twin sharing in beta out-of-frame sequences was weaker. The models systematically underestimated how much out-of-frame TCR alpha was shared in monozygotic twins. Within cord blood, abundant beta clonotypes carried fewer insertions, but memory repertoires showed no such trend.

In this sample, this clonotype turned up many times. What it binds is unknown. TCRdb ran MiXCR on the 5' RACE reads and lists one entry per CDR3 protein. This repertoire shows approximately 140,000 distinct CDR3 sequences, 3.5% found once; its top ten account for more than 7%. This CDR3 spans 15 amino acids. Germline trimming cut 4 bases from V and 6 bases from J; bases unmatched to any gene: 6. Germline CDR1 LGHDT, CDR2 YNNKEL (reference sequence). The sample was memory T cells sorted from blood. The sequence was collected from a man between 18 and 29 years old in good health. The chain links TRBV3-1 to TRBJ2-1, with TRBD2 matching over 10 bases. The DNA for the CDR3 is TGTGCCAGCAGCCGCGAGCTAGCGGGAGCCAATGAGCAGTTCTTC. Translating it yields CASSRELAGANEQFF.